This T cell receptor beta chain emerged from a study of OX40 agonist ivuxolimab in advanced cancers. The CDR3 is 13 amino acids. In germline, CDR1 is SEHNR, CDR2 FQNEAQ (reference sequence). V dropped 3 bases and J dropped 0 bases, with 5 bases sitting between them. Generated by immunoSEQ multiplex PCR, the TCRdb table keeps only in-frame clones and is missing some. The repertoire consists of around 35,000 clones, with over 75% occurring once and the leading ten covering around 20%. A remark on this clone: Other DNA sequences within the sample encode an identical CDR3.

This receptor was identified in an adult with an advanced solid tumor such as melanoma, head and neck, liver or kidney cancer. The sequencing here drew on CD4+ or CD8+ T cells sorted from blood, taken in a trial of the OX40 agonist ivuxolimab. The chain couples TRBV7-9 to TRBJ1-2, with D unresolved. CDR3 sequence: CASSFSTNYGYTF. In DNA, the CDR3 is TGTGCCAGCAGCTTCTCCACTAACTATGGCTACACCTTC.